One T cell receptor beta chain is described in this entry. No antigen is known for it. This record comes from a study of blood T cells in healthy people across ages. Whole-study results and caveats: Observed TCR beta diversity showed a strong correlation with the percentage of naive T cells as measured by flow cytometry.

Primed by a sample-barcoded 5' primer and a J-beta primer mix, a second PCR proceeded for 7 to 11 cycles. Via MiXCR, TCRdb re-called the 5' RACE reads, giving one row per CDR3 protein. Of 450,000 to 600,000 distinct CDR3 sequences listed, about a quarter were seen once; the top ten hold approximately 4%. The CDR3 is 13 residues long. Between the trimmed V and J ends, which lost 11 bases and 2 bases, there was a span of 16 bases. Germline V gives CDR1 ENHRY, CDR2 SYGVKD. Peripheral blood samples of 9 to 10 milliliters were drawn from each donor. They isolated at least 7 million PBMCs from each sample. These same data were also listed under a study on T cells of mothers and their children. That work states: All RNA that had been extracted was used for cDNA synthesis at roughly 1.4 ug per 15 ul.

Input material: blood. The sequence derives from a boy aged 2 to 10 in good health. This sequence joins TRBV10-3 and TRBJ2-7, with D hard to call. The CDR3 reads CAGATGRPYEQYF. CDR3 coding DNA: TGTGCCGGCGCTACCGGTCGACCCTACGAGCAGTACTTC.